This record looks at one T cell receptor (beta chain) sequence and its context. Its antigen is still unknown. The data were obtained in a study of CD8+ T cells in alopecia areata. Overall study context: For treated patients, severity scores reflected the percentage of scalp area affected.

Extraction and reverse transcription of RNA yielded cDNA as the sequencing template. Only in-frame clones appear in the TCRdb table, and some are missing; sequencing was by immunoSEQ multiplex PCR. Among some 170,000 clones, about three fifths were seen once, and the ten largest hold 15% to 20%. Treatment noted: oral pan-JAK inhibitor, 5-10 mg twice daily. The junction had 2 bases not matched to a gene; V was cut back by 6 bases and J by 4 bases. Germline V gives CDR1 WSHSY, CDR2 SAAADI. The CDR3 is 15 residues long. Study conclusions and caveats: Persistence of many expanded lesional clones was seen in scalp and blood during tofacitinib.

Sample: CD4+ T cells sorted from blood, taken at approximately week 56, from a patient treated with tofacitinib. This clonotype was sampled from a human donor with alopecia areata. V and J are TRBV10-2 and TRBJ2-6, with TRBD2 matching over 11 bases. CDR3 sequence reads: CASSLAGGGANVLTF. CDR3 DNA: TGCGCCAGCAGCCTAGCGGGGGGCGGGGCCAACGTCCTGACTTTC.